The next 10 T cell receptor beta chains were all read from a single sample in a study of blood T cells in healthy people across ages (dated by TCRdb to about 2015). Library prep was done by 5' RACE. Sequencing was carried out with an Illumina HiSeq 2500. A second PCR of roughly 7 to 11 cycles was performed with a sample-barcoded 5' primer and a J-beta primer mix. TCRdb passed the public sequencing reads through fastp at Q25 and MiXCR, retaining productive beta sequences. A single entry per CDR3 protein holds the most common genes and DNA from its merged rows. The sample profile shows about 1.1 million distinct CDR3 sequences; 35% to 40% of them were found once. The ten largest clones add up to around 13% of the sample. Sequenced sample: blood. Receptor source: a man younger than 30 in good health.

The CDR3 sequence: CASSLVNEETQYF. The CDR3 DNA reads as TGTGCCAGCAGCTTAGTCAACGAAGAGACCCAGTACTTC. The chain employs TRBV7-6 and TRBJ2-7; D not resolved. The closer fit of TRBJ2-5 to the DNA end suggests the J call may be wrong. CDR3 length: 13 amino acids. CDR1 and CDR2 (germline): SGHVS, FNYEAQ.

The rearrangement uses TRBV3-1 and TRBJ1-6; weak D call: TRBD1 (6 bases). Trimming took 0 bases from V and 10 from J, leaving 13 bases between them. This CDR3 region has 15 residues. Per germline, CDR1 LGHDT and CDR2 YNNKEL (reference sequence). The CDR3 is CASSQEQGTDSPLHF. DNA of the CDR3: TGTGCCAGCAGCCAAGAACAGGGAACGGACTCACCCCTCCACTTT.

The chain has TRBV25-1 and TRBJ1-4, with 9 bases aligning to TRBD1. The CDR3 spans 15 residues. Germline CDR1 MGHDK, CDR2 SYGVNS. After removal of 4 bases from V and 8 bases from J, the junction contained 8 bases not matched to a gene. The DNA for the CDR3 is TGTGCCAGCAGTGCGCCACAGGGGGCGCGGGAAAAACTGTTTTTT. Protein: CASSAPQGAREKLFF.

CDR3 in DNA: TGTGCCAGCTTCCCTGCCCCGGGGGGGGCTTACAATGAGCAGTTCTTC. It specifies CASFPAPGGAYNEQFF. The chain employs TRBV5-6 and TRBJ2-1, with TRBD2 identical over 8 bases. Unmatched junction bases numbered 13, after V lost 7 bases and J lost 4 bases. CDR3 length: 16 amino acids. CDR1 SGHDT and CDR2 YYEEEE come from the germline V gene. Drawing the rest from reference TRBV5-6 and TRBJ2-1, the complete variable domain is DAGVTQSPTHLIKTRGQQVTLRCSPKSGHDTVSWYQQALGQGPQFIFQYYEEEERQRGNFPDRFSGHQFPNYSSELNVNALLLGDSALYLCASFPAPGGAYNEQFFGPGTRLTVL.

The chain employs TRBV24-1 and TRBJ2-1; 12 bases map to TRBD1. The J segment lost 4 bases and the V segment lost 4 bases, leaving 7 bases of the junction unmatched. Germline CDR1 is KGHDR and CDR2 is SFDVKD. The CDR3 extends over 17 amino acids. This CDR3 is CATSEGTGGSSYNEQFF. The DNA for the CDR3 is TGTGCCACCAGTGAAGGGACAGGGGGCTCCTCTTACAATGAGCAGTTCTTC.

At least ten counts were recorded for this clonotype. The rearrangement links TRBV5-1 to TRBJ2-3; 7 bases are shared with TRBD1. After removal of 1 base from V and 2 bases from J, the junction contained 1 base not matched to a gene. Germline assignment: CDR1 SGHRS and CDR2 YFSETQ. This CDR3 spans 14 amino acids. As DNA, the CDR3 is TGCGCCAGCAGCTTGACAGGGGCCACAGATACGCAGTATTTT. Protein product: CASSLTGATDTQYF.

As regards this clonotype: Its ends do not fully match the called genes, so a read error is possible. This rearrangement joins TRBV27 to TRBJ2-3; 7 bases agree with TRBD1. Germline CDR1 reads MNHEY; CDR2 reads SMNVEV (reference sequence). The CDR3 extends over 14 amino acids. The CDR3 bases are TGTGCCGGCAGTTCGACAGGGTTTGCAGATACGCAGTATTTT. Protein sequence: CAGSSTGFADTQYF.

This sequence joins TRBV29-1 and TRBJ1-2; D may be TRBD1 (6 bases). The ends were cut back, 6 bases at V and 6 bases at J, with 14 bases in the middle. The CDR3 covers 12 residues. Germline V gene lookup returns CDR1 SQVTM and CDR2 ANQGSEA. CDR3 coding DNA: TGCAGCGTCCCTGGGGGGGCGGATGGCTACACCTTC. Amino acid sequence: CSVPGGADGYTF.

The chain links TRBV7-9 to TRBJ2-1; 8 bases are a match to TRBD1. CDR1 and CDR2 from the germline V gene are SEHNR and FQNEAQ (reference sequence). V gave up 6 bases and J gave up 8 bases; unmatched junction bases: 3. The CDR3 sequence is 12 residues long. This CDR3 is CASSPRGHEQFF. The CDR3 region has the DNA TGTGCCAGCAGTCCCAGGGGGCATGAGCAGTTCTTC.

A word on this clonotype: One end of the junction fails to match germline, which may point to a read error. The rearrangement uses TRBV9 and TRBJ2-5, with a tentative D call TRBD1 (6 bases). The end of the DNA aligns better with TRBJ2-7, so the J call may be wrong. The CDR3 runs to 16 residues. Germline V gives CDR1 SGDLS, CDR2 YYNGEE. The CDR3 protein is CVSGEDRDTHSYEQYF. The CDR3, as DNA: TGTGTCAGCGGCGAGGACCGGGACACCCATTCCTACGAGCAGTACTTC.